These T cell receptor beta chains were read from a single sample in a study of graft-versus-host responses after intestinal transplantation. The repertoire was sequenced with immunoSEQ multiplex PCR; TCRdb's copy has only in-frame clones and lacks some. The table lists 100,000 to 140,000 clones, over 80% of them singletons. Their antigens are not known. The sequences come from unstimulated CD4+ T cells sorted from spleen or lymph node cells, collected before transplant. The receptor set was obtained from a human donor who was the organ donor for an intestinal transplant. Each CDR3 is given without its conserved first and last residue. D genes are given only for firm matches.

V	D	length	CDR3
TRBV19	-	14	ASSLHGTSIQETQY
TRBV6-1	-	12	ASSRSRASYEQY
TRBV25-1	TRBD1	12	ASRGTGEGYEQY
TRBV19	TRBD1	13	ASSGPRGSNQPQH
TRBV4-1	-	11	ASSQWRAETQY
TRBV4-1	-	15	ASSQDPGVRSSYEQY
TRBV5-1	-	15	ASSLNDGVDSGNTIY
TRBV6-5	TRBD1	13	ASSSDRGPGNTIY
TRBV4-1	-	15	ASSQGGVGRSGNTIY
TRBV9	-	17	ASRSPGLEGVSWEYGCT
TRBV4-2	-	12	ASSQDRLNQPQH
TRBV5-6	-	12	ASSSDPLSNEQF
TRBV12-1	-	15	ASSLQRTSGRKNEQF
TRBV5-1	TRBD2	14	ASSSTGTSPFWEQF
TRBV30	TRBD1	13	AWSGGQRPLYEQY
TRBV30	-	11	AWGSGNTGELF
TRBV11-2	TRBD1	11	ASSETGTDTQY
TRBV11-2	-	13	ASSLVAANTGELF
TRBV7-2	-	14	ASSLDRDSSGNTIY
TRBV6-1	-	14	ASSEAGVTSGNTIY
TRBV5-4	TRBD2	15	ASSPLGGSLSFNEQF
TRBV19	-	11	ASSTGGNSPLH
TRBV7-6	TRBD1	17	ASSKIVSGGASGANVLT
TRBV7-9	-	10	ASSLSLNKQY
TRBV5-1	-	8	ASHGQEQF
TRBV2	-	11	ASGQTDLQPQH
TRBV4-1	-	17	ASSQEFWKGGRANYGYT
TRBV11-2	-	13	ASSLYGYSNQPQH
TRBV18	-	13	ASSPRLRGDTEAF
TRBV6-1	-	12	ASSYSGMEETQY
TRBV19	-	14	ASSPRPYGMNTEAF
TRBV5-6	-	14	ASSFSGSSYNSPLH
TRBV18	TRBD2	13	ASSVIGTSSGELF
TRBV4-1	-	10	ASSQVDYGYT
TRBV18	-	11	ASSRDGQYGYT
TRBV21-1	-	13	ASSKRGANTGELF
TRBV7-2	-	11	ASSSPPSSGYT
TRBV10-3	TRBD1	11	AIRGQESETQY
TRBV11-3	-	11	ASSLESGSGYT
TRBV5-1	TRBD1	12	ASSLTGGSSPLH
TRBV19	TRBD1	13	ATTPRGRATDTQY
TRBV14	-	10	ASSERGETQY
TRBV5-1	TRBD2	13	ASSLAAGVWYEQY
TRBV10-1	-	11	ASSNFPNYGYT